A selection of T cell receptor beta chains follows, all from one sample in a study of T-cell memory formation after mild COVID-19. TCRdb re-analysed the 5' RACE reads in MiXCR, keeping a single row per CDR3 protein. The sample shows about 340,000 distinct CDR3 sequences, roughly 19% of them seen only once. Sequencing input: PBMCs or a T cell subset sorted from them (not recorded which). The receptor set was obtained from a man in his late teens or twenties who had mild COVID-19 (a few samples of this study predate the infection). Cell type and time point are not known. Each CDR3 is given with its conserved first and last residue. Fields, in order: J gene, D gene, clone size, V gene, CDR3 DNA, CDR3 protein. D genes are given only for firm matches. Size tells how often a clone was seen (once, few, many) or the class of an expanded clone, and some rows leave it out.

TRBJ2-3 . . TRBV5-5 TGTGCCAGCAGCTTGACGTGGGATACGCAGTATTTT CASSLTWDTQYF
TRBJ1-2 TRBD1 . TRBV9 TGTGCCAGCAGCGCCCGGACCGGGACAGGGTATGGCTACACCTTC CASSARTGTGYGYTF
TRBJ1-2 . few TRBV5-1 TGCGCCAGCAGCCGGACATTTGGATTAGGAGGCTACACCTTC CASSRTFGLGGYTF
TRBJ2-3 TRBD2 . TRBV7-2 TGTGCCAGCAGCTTACGGCCAGCGGGGGGCCTGGATACGCAGTATTTT CASSLRPAGGLDTQYF
TRBJ2-1 TRBD2 . TRBV6-2/TRBV6-3 TGTGCCAGCAGTTACGGGCGGGGGGAAGGAAATGAGCAGTTCTTC CASSYGRGEGNEQFF
TRBJ2-7 . few TRBV20-1 TGCAGTGCTAGTCTTCCGGCGGGCCGCGAGCAGTACTTC CSASLPAGREQYF
TRBJ2-6 . . TRBV5-1 TGCGCCAGCAGCCGCGAGATATACGGAATTATGAGGCAGAGTGGGTCTGGGGCCAACGTCCTGACTTTC CASSREIYGIMRQSGSGANVLTF
TRBJ2-1 TRBD2 . TRBV9 TGTGCCAGCAGCGTCGGTTCCGGGGGGGCCGATGAGCAGTTCTTC CASSVGSGGADEQFF
TRBJ1-3 TRBD1 few TRBV28 TGTGCCAGCAGTCGGGACAGGGGGCCGGGAAACACCATATATTTT CASSRDRGPGNTIYF
TRBJ1-1 . . TRBV7-3 TGTGCCAGCAGCTCCCCTGGGGTAGGGGGAGCTTTCTTT CASSSPGVGGAFF
TRBJ2-1 TRBD2 . TRBV10-2 TGCGCCAGCAGTGAGTCCACGGGGGGGGCCAGAAATGAGCAGTTCTTC CASSESTGGARNEQFF
TRBJ2-3 . few TRBV5-1 TGCGCCAGCAGCTATTCAGACGGAGGCACAGATACGCAGTATTTT CASSYSDGGTDTQYF
TRBJ2-1 TRBD1 . TRBV2 TGTGCCAGCAGAGAGGACAGGGGGCCCCTAGCGGGGAGGAATGAGCAGTTCTTC CASREDRGPLAGRNEQFF
TRBJ2-2 . few TRBV4-1 TGCGCCAGCAGCCAAGTAGGCTCCACCGGGGAGCTGTTTTTT CASSQVGSTGELFF
TRBJ1-6 TRBD1 many TRBV5-1 TGCGCCAGCAGCGGACAGGGAAATAATTCACCCCTCCACTTT CASSGQGNNSPLHF
TRBJ2-5 . . TRBV4-1 TGCGCCAGCAGCCAAGGGCCTAATGAAGAGACCCAGTACTTC CASSQGPNEETQYF
TRBJ2-2 . . TRBV5-1 TGCGCCAGCAGCTTGAGGTGGGGCTCAACCGGGGAGCTGTTTTTT CASSLRWGSTGELFF
TRBJ2-3 TRBD2 many TRBV6-4 TGTGCCAGCAGTGACGGACTAGCCACAGATACGCAGTATTTT CASSDGLATDTQYF
TRBJ2-1 TRBD2 many TRBV7-7 TGTGCCAGCAGCTTACTAGCGGGGGCTAGCTCCTACAATGAGCAGTTCTTC CASSLLAGASSYNEQFF
TRBJ1-3 . once TRBV11-2 TGTGCCAGCAGCCCGCTGGGAAGAGCTGGAAACACCATATATTTT CASSPLGRAGNTIYF
TRBJ2-7 . few TRBV4-1 TGCGCCAGCAGCCCGTCTGGTGGGGAATATTCCTACGAGCAGTACTTC CASSPSGGEYSYEQYF
TRBJ1-1 . . TRBV12-3/TRBV12-4 TGTGCCAGCAGTTTCTTAGGGGCTGAAGCTTTCTTT CASSFLGAEAFF
TRBJ2-5 TRBD2 . TRBV18 TGTGCCAGCTCACCAATCCGGGGGGGCGTAGACCAGTACTTC CASSPIRGGVDQYF
TRBJ1-2 TRBD1 . TRBV9 TGTGCCAGCAGCGCCGGGACAGGGGAACGCTATGGCTACACCTTC CASSAGTGERYGYTF
TRBJ2-3 . . TRBV12-3/TRBV12-4 TGTGCCAGCAGTACCAGACGTGGGGCCTACACAGATACGCAGTATTTT CASSTRRGAYTDTQYF
TRBJ2-1 . . TRBV5-4 TGTGCCAGCAGCTTGGTTGTGGACAGCACCTACAATGAGCAGTTCTTC CASSLVVDSTYNEQFF
TRBJ1-6 . few TRBV12-3/TRBV12-4 TGTGCCAGCAGCCAGGCCCAGGGTGCTCTCACCCTCCACTTT CASSQAQGALTLHF
TRBJ2-5 . few TRBV5-1 TGCGCCAGCAGCTTGCGGGAAGGGCACGAGACCCAGTACTTC CASSLREGHETQYF
TRBJ2-3 . . TRBV18 TGTGCCAGCTCACCAGGGGACACAGATACGCAGTATTTT CASSPGDTDTQYF
TRBJ2-3 . . TRBV12-3/TRBV12-4 TGTGCCAGCAGGCGAAGGACAGGCACAGATACGCAGTATTTT CASRRRTGTDTQYF
TRBJ1-6 . . TRBV5-5 TGTGCCACCCCTCTACAGGATAATTCACCCCTCCACTTT CATPLQDNSPLHF
TRBJ1-2 . . TRBV18 TGTGCCAGCTCACCCCGACAGCCCCGCGGGGGCATTAACTATGGCTACACCTTC CASSPRQPRGGINYGYTF
TRBJ2-1 TRBD2 . TRBV11-1 TGTGCCAGCAGCTTACGGCGAGCGGGGCCCTCCTACAATGAGCAGTTCTTC CASSLRRAGPSYNEQFF